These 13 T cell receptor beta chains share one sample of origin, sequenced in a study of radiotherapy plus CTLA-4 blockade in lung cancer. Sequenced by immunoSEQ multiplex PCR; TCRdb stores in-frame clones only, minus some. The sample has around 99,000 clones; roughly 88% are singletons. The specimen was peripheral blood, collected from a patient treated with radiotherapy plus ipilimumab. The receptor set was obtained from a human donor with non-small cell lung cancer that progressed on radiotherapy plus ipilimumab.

The CDR3 spells CASSATSGRAREQYF. CDR3 nucleotide sequence: TGTGCCAGCAGCGCTACTAGCGGGAGGGCCCGGGAGCAGTACTTC. The rearrangement uses TRBV7-8 and TRBJ2-7; 13 bases are shared with TRBD2. Germline V gene sequence: CDR1 SGHVS, CDR2 FQNEAQ. This CDR3 has 15 residues. V trimming: 5 bases; J trimming: 7 bases; junction bases outside the gene matches: 8.

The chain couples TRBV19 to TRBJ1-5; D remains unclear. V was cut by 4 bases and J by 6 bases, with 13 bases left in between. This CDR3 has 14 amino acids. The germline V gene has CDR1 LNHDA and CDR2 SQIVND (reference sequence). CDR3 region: CASSKGTRVQPQHF. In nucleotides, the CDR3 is TGTGCCAGTAGTAAAGGTACGAGGGTTCAGCCCCAGCATTTT.

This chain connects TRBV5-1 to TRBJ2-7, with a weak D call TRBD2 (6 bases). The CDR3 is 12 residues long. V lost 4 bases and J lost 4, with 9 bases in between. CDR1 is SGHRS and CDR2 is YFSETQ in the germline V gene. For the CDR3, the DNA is TGCGCCAGCAGCCCCGGGGGTTACGAGCAGTACTTC. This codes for CASSPGGYEQYF.

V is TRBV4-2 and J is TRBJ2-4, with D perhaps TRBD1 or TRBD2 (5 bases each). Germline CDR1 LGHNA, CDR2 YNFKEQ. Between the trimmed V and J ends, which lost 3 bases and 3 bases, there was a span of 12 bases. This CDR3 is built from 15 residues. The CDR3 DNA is TGTGCCAGCAGCCAGCACGGGGCAGGCAAAAACATTCAGTACTTC. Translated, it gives CASSQHGAGKNIQYF.

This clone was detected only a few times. For the CDR3, the DNA is TGTGCCAGTGCCTCTAGCGGGAGGGGGGCAAATGAGCAGTTCTTC. Translated, it gives CASASSGRGANEQFF. This chain joins TRBV28 and TRBJ2-1; the match to TRBD2 covers 12 bases. Germline loops: CDR1 MDHEN, CDR2 SYDVKM. Trimming took 9 bases from V and 7 from J; bases not matched to a gene: 10. The CDR3 contains 15 residues.

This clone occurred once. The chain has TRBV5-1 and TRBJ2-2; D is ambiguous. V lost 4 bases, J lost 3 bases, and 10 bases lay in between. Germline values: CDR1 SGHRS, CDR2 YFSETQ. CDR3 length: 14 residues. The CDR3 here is CASSTTDYTGELFF. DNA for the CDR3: TGCGCCAGCAGCACGACTGATTACACCGGGGAGCTGTTTTTT.

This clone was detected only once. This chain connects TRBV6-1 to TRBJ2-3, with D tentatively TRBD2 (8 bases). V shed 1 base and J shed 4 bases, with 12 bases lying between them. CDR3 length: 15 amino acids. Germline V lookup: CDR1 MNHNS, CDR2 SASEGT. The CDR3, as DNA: TGTGCCAGCAGTGAAGACGGGAGGGGGCCAGATACGCAGTATTTT. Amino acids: CASSEDGRGPDTQYF.

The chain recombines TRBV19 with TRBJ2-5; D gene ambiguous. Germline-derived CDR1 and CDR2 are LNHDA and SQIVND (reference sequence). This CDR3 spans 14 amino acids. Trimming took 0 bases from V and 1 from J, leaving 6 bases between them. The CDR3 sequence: CASSIDASQETQYF. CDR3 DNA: TGTGCCAGTAGTATAGATGCAAGCCAAGAGACCCAGTACTTC.

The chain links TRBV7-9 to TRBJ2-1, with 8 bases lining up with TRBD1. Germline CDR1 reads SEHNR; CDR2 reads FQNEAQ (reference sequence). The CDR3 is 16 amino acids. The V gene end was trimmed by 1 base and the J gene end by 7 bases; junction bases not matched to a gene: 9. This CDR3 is CASSLGRRGRLNEQFF. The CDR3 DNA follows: TGTGCCAGCAGCTTAGGACGCAGGGGGCGTTTGAATGAGCAGTTCTTC. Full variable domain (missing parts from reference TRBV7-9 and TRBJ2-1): DTGVSQNPRHKITKRGQNVTFRCDPISEHNRLYWYRQTLGQGPEFLTYFQNEAQLEKSRLLSDRFSAERPKGSFSTLEIQRTEQGDSAMYLCASSLGRRGRLNEQFFGPGTRLTVL.

The CDR3 nucleotides read TGCAGCGTTGATAGAGCGGGCACCTACAATGAGCAGTTCTTC. It codes for CSVDRAGTYNEQFF. This rearrangement joins TRBV29-1 to TRBJ2-1; perhaps TRBD2 as D (6 bases). There are 14 residues in the CDR3. V was cut by 3 bases and J by 2 bases, with 11 bases left in between. Looked up from germline, CDR1 is SQVTM and CDR2 is ANQGSEA.

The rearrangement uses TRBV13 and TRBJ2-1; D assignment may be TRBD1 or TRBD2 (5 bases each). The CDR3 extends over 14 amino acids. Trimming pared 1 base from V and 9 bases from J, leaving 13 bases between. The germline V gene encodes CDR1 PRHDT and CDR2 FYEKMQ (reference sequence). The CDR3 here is CASSLAGRIFEQFF. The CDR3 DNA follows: TGTGCCAGCAGCTTAGCGGGACGGATCTTTGAGCAGTTCTTC.

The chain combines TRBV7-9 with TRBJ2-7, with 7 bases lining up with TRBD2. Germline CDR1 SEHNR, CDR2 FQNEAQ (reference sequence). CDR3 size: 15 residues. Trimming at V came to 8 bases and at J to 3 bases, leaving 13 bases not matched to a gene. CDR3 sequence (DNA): TGTGCCAGCTCCCCGCTCCGGGAGGAGGGCTACGAGCAGTACTTC. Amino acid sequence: CASSPLREEGYEQYF. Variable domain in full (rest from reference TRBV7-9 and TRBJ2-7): DTGVSQNPRHKITKRGQNVTFRCDPISEHNRLYWYRQTLGQGPEFLTYFQNEAQLEKSRLLSDRFSAERPKGSFSTLEIQRTEQGDSAMYLCASSPLREEGYEQYFGPGTRLTVT.

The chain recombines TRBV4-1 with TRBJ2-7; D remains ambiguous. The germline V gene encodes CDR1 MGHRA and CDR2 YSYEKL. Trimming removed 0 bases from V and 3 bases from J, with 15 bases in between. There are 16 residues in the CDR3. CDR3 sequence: CASSQDRAPGNYEQYF. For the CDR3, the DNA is TGCGCCAGCAGCCAAGATCGGGCCCCCGGAAACTACGAGCAGTACTTC.